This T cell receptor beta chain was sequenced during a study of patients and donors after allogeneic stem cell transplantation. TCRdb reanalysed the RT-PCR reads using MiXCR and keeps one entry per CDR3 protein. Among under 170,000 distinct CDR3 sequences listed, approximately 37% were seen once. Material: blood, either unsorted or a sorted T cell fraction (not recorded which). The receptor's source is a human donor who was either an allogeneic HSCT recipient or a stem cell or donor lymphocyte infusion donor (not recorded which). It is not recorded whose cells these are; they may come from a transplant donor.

Here the CDR3 DNA reads TGTGCCAGCAGTTTAGGGGCGGGGGTGTTGCGAGGAACCCAGTACTTC. It is translated as CASSLGAGVLRGTQYF. The chain joins TRBV12-3 or TRBV12-4 to TRBJ2-5; TRBD2 matches at 7 bases. Trimming cost V 1 base and J 8 bases; bases outside gene matches: 13. There are 16 residues in the CDR3.